These 21 T cell receptor beta chains share one sample of origin, sequenced in a study of Graves' ophthalmopathy and Graves' hyperthyroidism. Transcripts of RNA were the source for amplifying TCR beta CDR3 regions. The library came from an HTBI-primed first-round RT-PCR and a second-round multiplex PCR. Using its own MiXCR run on the multiplex PCR reads, TCRdb lists one record per CDR3 protein. The sample consists of 350,000 to 400,000 distinct CDR3 sequences, just over 15% of them appearing once. The specimen sequenced was peripheral blood. The receptors originated from a young woman with stable Graves' hyperthyroidism.

The chain has TRBV10-1 and TRBJ2-5; 13 positions match TRBD2. The CDR3 has 17 residues. CDR1 and CDR2 from the germline V gene are WNHNN and SYGVQD (reference sequence). Unmatched junction bases numbered 9, after V lost 3 bases and J lost 5 bases. The CDR3 is CASSDDPGTSGVETQYF. The CDR3 nucleotides read TGCGCCAGCAGTGACGACCCCGGGACTAGCGGGGTGGAGACCCAGTACTTC.

The V and J genes are TRBV11-2 and TRBJ2-5; 11 bases are shared with TRBD2. The V gene's germline CDR1 is SGHAT and CDR2 FQNNGV. Trimming took 3 bases from V and 5 from J; bases not matched to a gene: 8. This CDR3 has 16 residues. CDR3 protein: CASSFDVAGGTETQYF. The CDR3 region has the DNA TGTGCCAGCAGCTTCGATGTAGCGGGGGGGACTGAGACCCAGTACTTC.

In this sample, this clonotype turned up many times. The gene calls are TRBV6-5 and TRBJ1-2, with 12 positions matching TRBD1. Germline loops: CDR1 MNHEY, CDR2 SVGAGI. The CDR3 is 16 residues long. The trim removed 0 bases at V and 8 bases at J, leaving 7 bases unmatched. This CDR3 reads CASSYSRGQGARGYTF. The CDR3 DNA sequence: TGTGCCAGCAGTTACTCGAGGGGACAGGGGGCGCGAGGCTACACCTTC.

The chain joins TRBV28 to TRBJ2-5; a possible D gene is TRBD1 (5 bases). Between the trimmed V and J ends, which lost 4 bases and 2 bases, there was a span of 14 bases. The CDR3 is made up of 15 amino acids. Germline CDR1 reads MDHEN; CDR2 reads SYDVKM. CDR3 DNA: TGTGCCAGCAGTTCGACAGTTCCCATACAAGAGACCCAGTACTTC. Its translation: CASSSTVPIQETQYF.

The chain links TRBV9 to TRBJ2-2; possibly TRBD1 for D (5 bases). The CDR3 has 15 amino acids. The germline V and J ends were trimmed by 2 bases and 4 bases, with 12 bases remaining between them. The germline V gene has CDR1 SGDLS and CDR2 YYNGEE. CDR3 in DNA: TGTGCCAGCAGCGTTCAGGGTAGCAGCACCGGGGAGCTGTTTTTT. It codes for CASSVQGSSTGELFF.

The J gene is TRBJ1-2, the V gene TRBV6-1, with D unclear. Germline V gene data show CDR1 as MNHNS and CDR2 as SASEGT. Trimming stripped 2 bases from V and 1 base from J, with 11 bases between. The CDR3 contains 15 residues. This CDR3 is CASSEQSTYNYGYTF. CDR3 DNA sequence: TGTGCCAGCAGTGAACAGTCGACTTATAACTATGGCTACACCTTC.

This clonotype appeared many times. The gene calls are TRBV7-2 and TRBJ1-2; TRBD1 matches 10 bases. Trimming cost V 5 bases and J 7 bases; bases outside gene matches: 4. This CDR3 has 13 residues. CDR1 and CDR2 from the germline V gene are SGHTA and FQGNSA. DNA for the CDR3: TGTGCCAGCAGCAGACAGGGGGCAGGTGGCTACACCTTC. Protein: CASSRQGAGGYTF.

Ten or more counts support this clonotype. CDR3 amino acids: CASSFGRSSYEQYF. The CDR3 coding sequence is TGTGCCAGCAGCTTTGGTAGAAGCTCCTACGAGCAGTACTTC. The chain is built from TRBV7-2 and TRBJ2-7; D is unresolved. Germline lookup yields CDR1 SGHTA and CDR2 FQGNSA. The CDR3 is 14 amino acids. Trimming took off 3 bases at V and 0 bases at J, with 9 bases between the two ends.

Turning to this clonotype: A much more abundant neighbour one base away suggests this may be a read error. The chain combines TRBV12-3 or TRBV12-4 with TRBJ1-1; D gene uncertain. Trimming stripped 7 bases from V and 5 bases from J, with 17 bases between. The CDR3 covers 14 residues. CDR3 amino acids: CASTLKAWTTEAFF. The DNA for the CDR3 is TGTGCCAGCACCCTAAAAGCGTGGACTACTGAAGCTTTCTTT.

This clonotype has just one count. For the CDR3, the DNA is TGTGCCAGCAGCCAGGGGGTTGACAGGTTCACTGAAGCTTTCTTT. It encodes CASSQGVDRFTEAFF. V usage is TRBV14 and J usage is TRBJ1-1; tentatively, D is TRBD1 (6 bases). V lost 3 bases and J 4 bases, leaving 15 bases between the germline ends. Germline-derived CDR1 and CDR2 are SGHDN and FVKESK. The CDR3 is 15 residues long.

This clonotype was observed many times. The chain combines TRBV18 with TRBJ2-5; D gene ambiguous. The CDR3 consists of 13 residues. Germline CDR1 KGHSH, CDR2 LQKENI. Trimming left V 3 bases short and J 4 bases short, with 9 bases between. DNA of the CDR3: TGTGCCAGCTCACCGTACACGGGAGAGACCCAGTACTTC. Translating it yields CASSPYTGETQYF. The whole variable domain, remainder taken from reference TRBV18 and TRBJ2-5, is NAGVMQNPRHLVRRRGQEARLRCSPMKGHSHVYWYRQLPEEGLKFMVYLQKENIIDESGMPKERFSAEFPKEGPSILRIQQVVRGDSAAYFCASSPYTGETQYFGPGTRLLVL.

In its sample, this clonotype was seen many times. Here the CDR3 DNA reads TGTGCCAGCAGGACAGGGGGCGCGATTACTGAAGCTTTCTTT. It encodes CASRTGGAITEAFF. V is TRBV2 and J is TRBJ1-1; TRBD1 aligns across 10 bases. Losses at the gene ends were 6 bases for V and 5 bases for J; bases not matched to a gene: 6. The CDR3 totals 14 residues. Looked up from germline, CDR1 is SNHLY and CDR2 is FYNNEI.

This clonotype showed up many times. V is TRBV20-1 and J is TRBJ1-6; 11 bases are shared with TRBD1. CDR1 and CDR2 from the germline V gene are DFQATT and SNEGSKA (reference sequence). The trim removed 3 bases at V and 8 bases at J, leaving 3 bases unmatched. This CDR3 is 14 amino acids long. The CDR3 DNA sequence: TGCAGTGCTAGGGGACAGGGGGAATATTCACCCCTCCACTTT. This gives the protein CSARGQGEYSPLHF.

This clonotype was seen at least ten times. The chain links TRBV19 to TRBJ1-2; possible D gene TRBD1, 6 bases. This CDR3 contains 13 residues. Trimming took 11 bases from V and 3 from J, leaving 16 bases between them. Germline V gene data show CDR1 as LNHDA and CDR2 as SQIVND (reference sequence). CDR3 loop: CAGSGPGDYGYTF. The CDR3 nucleotides are TGTGCCGGATCAGGACCAGGGGACTATGGCTACACCTTC.

This clonotype occurred a few times. Likely a read error: the CDR3 ends without its conserved phenylalanine or tryptophan. The CDR3 spells CSARDPRGDTIYS. The CDR3 nucleotides are TGCAGTGCTAGAGATCCCCGGGGGGACACCATATATTCT. V usage is TRBV20-1 and J usage is TRBJ1-3; tentative D call: TRBD1 (5 bases). The CDR3 has 13 amino acids. Germline CDR1 and CDR2: DFQATT and SNEGSKA (reference sequence). V gave up 0 bases and J gave up 8 bases, with 11 bases separating them.

The gene calls are TRBV19 and TRBJ1-1, with D possibly matching TRBD1 (5 bases). V lost 4 bases and J 6 bases, leaving 12 bases between the germline ends. CDR3 length: 13 residues. CDR1 is LNHDA, CDR2 SQIVND, per germline (reference sequence). In DNA, the CDR3 is TGTGCCAGTAGTAACTACGGAGGGGCTGAAGCTTTCTTT. It yields the protein CASSNYGGAEAFF.

This clonotype was recorded a few times. V and J are TRBV4-1 and TRBJ1-5, with TRBD1 matching over 10 bases. J gave up 5 bases and V 4 bases, and 5 bases lay outside the gene matches. Germline assignment: CDR1 MGHRA and CDR2 YSYEKL. The CDR3 is 15 amino acids. CDR3 amino acids: CASSPGQGVHQPQHF. CDR3 bases: TGCGCCAGCAGCCCCGGACAGGGGGTACATCAGCCCCAGCATTTT.

The V call is TRBV3-1, the J call TRBJ1-5; perhaps TRBD1 as D (5 bases). The CDR3 loop spans 14 amino acids. The germline V gene encodes CDR1 LGHDT and CDR2 YNNKEL (reference sequence). V was shortened by 4 bases and J by 7 bases, with 14 bases between the two germline ends. Here the CDR3 reads CASSRQGFGQPQHF. CDR3 nucleotides: TGTGCCAGCAGCCGCCAGGGATTCGGGCAGCCCCAGCATTTT.

This clonotype was picked up many times. The chain joins TRBV11-3 to TRBJ2-5; 7 bases map to TRBD1. The CDR3 contains 17 residues. CDR1 SGHNT and CDR2 YENEEA come from the germline V gene. With V trimmed by 2 bases and J by 2 bases, 11 bases remained unmatched. This CDR3 reads CASSLHTGVRGQETQYF. CDR3 sequence (DNA): TGTGCCAGCAGCTTACATACAGGGGTGAGGGGTCAAGAGACCCAGTACTTC.

This clonotype was recorded many times. The J gene is TRBJ1-2, the V gene TRBV13; 8 nucleotides line up with TRBD1. The CDR3 consists of 14 residues. Unmatched junction bases numbered 6, after V lost 5 bases and J lost 4 bases. CDR1 and CDR2 (germline): PRHDT, FYEKMQ (reference sequence). The CDR3 here is CASSGVQGGYGYTF. CDR3 DNA: TGTGCCAGCAGCGGAGTACAGGGGGGCTATGGCTACACCTTC.

This clonotype was detected ten times or more. V and J are TRBV4-1 and TRBJ1-5; D might be TRBD1 (5 bases). The germline CDR1 and CDR2 sequences are MGHRA and YSYEKL. V lost 4 bases and J 0 bases, leaving 10 bases between the germline ends. This CDR3 comprises 15 residues. The CDR3 DNA sequence: TGCGCCAGCAGCCCGACAGATTATAGCAATCAGCCCCAGCATTTT. Translation gives CASSPTDYSNQPQHF.